These 19 T cell receptor beta chains came from one sample sequenced in a study of blood T cell repertoires in COVID-19. The table came from immunoSEQ multiplex PCR; TCRdb's copy has only in-frame clones and leaves some out. The profile shows approximately 110,000 clones, roughly 85% of them singletons. The sequencing sample was made of peripheral blood. The receptors derive from a man aged 40-49 years with acute or convalescent COVID-19.

This clone occurred a few times. The chain uses TRBV24-1 and TRBJ2-3; a weak D match, TRBD1 (6 bases). V shed 7 bases and J shed 0 bases, with 13 bases lying between them. The germline V gene has CDR1 KGHDR and CDR2 SFDVKD. The CDR3 has 15 amino acids. CDR3 sequence (DNA): TGTGCCACCAGCGTGAACAGGGCGAGCACAGATACGCAGTATTTT. This translates into CATSVNRASTDTQYF.

The chain carries TRBV5-5 and TRBJ2-3; D might be TRBD2 (6 bases). CDR1 SGHKS and CDR2 YYEKEE come from the germline V gene (reference sequence). The ends were cut back, 3 bases at V and 3 bases at J, with 17 bases in the middle. The CDR3 extends over 16 amino acids. The CDR3 loop is CASSSLGGASTDTQYF. The CDR3 DNA reads as TGTGCCAGCAGCTCCCTCGGAGGGGCTAGTACAGATACGCAGTATTTT.

The rearrangement links TRBV6-2 or TRBV6-3 to TRBJ2-7, with D tentatively TRBD1 (6 bases). The CDR3 totals 13 residues. Between the trimmed V and J ends, which lost 6 bases and 9 bases, there was a span of 18 bases. CDR1 and CDR2 (germline): MNHEY, SVGEGT. CDR3 bases: TGTGCCAGCAGCAGGGGAACCGATCTAGGGCAGTACTTC. This translates into CASSRGTDLGQYF.

The J gene is TRBJ2-5, the V gene TRBV2; 11 nucleotides match TRBD1. CDR3 length: 16 residues. From germline, CDR1 is SNHLY and CDR2 FYNNEI. The V segment lost 5 bases and the J segment 5 bases; nucleotides outside the gene matches: 10. CDR3 bases: TGTGCCAGCAGTTCAAGCTACCGGGACAGGGGGGAGACCCAGTACTTC. It yields the protein CASSSSYRDRGETQYF. Variable domain in full (rest from reference TRBV2 and TRBJ2-5): EPEVTQTPSHQVTQMGQEVILRCVPISNHLYFYWYRQILGQKVEFLVSFYNNEISEKSEIFDDQFSVERPDGSNFTLKIRSTKLEDSAMYFCASSSSYRDRGETQYFGPGTRLLVL.

The rearrangement joins TRBV10-3 to TRBJ2-6; 8 bases match TRBD2. Trimming cost V 6 bases and J 0 bases; bases outside gene matches: 10. The CDR3 spans 18 residues. Germline V CDR1 and CDR2: ENHRY, SYGVKD. As DNA, the CDR3 is TGTGCCATCAGACCGGGACTAGGGGGGGCCTCTGGGGCCAACGTCCTGACTTTC. Translated, it gives CAIRPGLGGASGANVLTF.

The V call is TRBV15, the J call TRBJ2-3, with 11 bases lining up with TRBD2. CDR1 and CDR2 (germline): LNHNV, YYDKDF (reference sequence). The CDR3 is 17 amino acids. After removal of 2 bases from V and 4 bases from J, the junction contained 8 bases not matched to a gene. CDR3 in DNA: TGTGCCACCAGCAGACCATCCCTAGCGGGGGGCCCAGATACGCAGTATTTT. It translates to CATSRPSLAGGPDTQYF.

The CDR3 is CASSPGTGPYNEQFF. For the CDR3, the DNA is TGTGCCAGTAGTCCCGGGACAGGCCCTTACAATGAGCAGTTCTTC. The chain carries TRBV19 and TRBJ2-1; 8 positions match TRBD1. With 5 bases clipped from V and 4 bases from J, the junction kept 7 bases outside the gene matches. Germline values: CDR1 LNHDA, CDR2 SQIVND (reference sequence). This CDR3 is built from 15 residues.

This chain uses TRBV24-1 with TRBJ2-7; D unclear. The CDR3 loop spans 18 amino acids. Germline CDR1 KGHDR, CDR2 SFDVKD. Trimming took 9 bases from V and 2 from J, leaving 28 bases between them. The CDR3 region has the DNA TGTGCCACCCAGCCCAAAATCACTTTGTTGGGCCTCCCCTACGAGCAGTACTTC. This codes for CATQPKITLLGLPYEQYF.

The gene calls are TRBV5-6 and TRBJ2-7; 9 nucleotides match TRBD1. CDR3 length: 18 residues. V shed 0 bases and J 4 bases; nucleotides not matched to a gene: 14. Germline V gene data show CDR1 as SGHDT and CDR2 as YYEEEE. The CDR3 DNA sequence: TGTGCCAGCAGCTTGGGCCTACGAACAGGGGGCATGCGGTACGAGCAGTACTTC. Translated: CASSLGLRTGGMRYEQYF.

This clone was found once. The chain recombines TRBV3-1 (or the pseudogene TRBV3-2) with TRBJ2-3, with TRBD2 identical over 8 bases. The CDR3 has 15 amino acids. Germline trimming cut 4 bases from V and 3 bases from J; bases unmatched to any gene: 6. The germline V gene has CDR1 LGHDT and CDR2 YNNKEL (reference sequence). Written as DNA, the CDR3 is TGTGCCAGCAGCCTAGGCGGGGGGAGTACAGATACGCAGTATTTT. It codes for CASSLGGGSTDTQYF.

The chain is built from TRBV7-9 and TRBJ1-4; D might be TRBD1 (5 bases). This CDR3 contains 15 residues. CDR1 and CDR2 from the germline V gene are SEHNR and FQNEAQ (reference sequence). Trimming cost V 4 bases and J 8 bases, with 17 bases left between them. This chain's CDR3 is CASSSTLIGGEKLFF. DNA of the CDR3: TGTGCCAGCAGCTCCACATTGATCGGGGGGGAAAAACTGTTTTTT.

DNA for the CDR3: TGTGCCAGCAGTTTTCAGGGGGCGAACACTGAAGCTTTCTTT. This encodes CASSFQGANTEAFF. This chain joins TRBV27 and TRBJ1-1; 8 bases align to TRBD1. CDR1 and CDR2 (germline): MNHEY, SMNVEV (reference sequence). The V gene end was trimmed by 3 bases and the J gene end by 1 base; junction bases not matched to a gene: 1. This CDR3 has 14 residues.

The V gene is TRBV4-1, the J gene TRBJ2-7; perhaps TRBD2 as D (7 bases). CDR1 is MGHRA and CDR2 is YSYEKL in the germline V gene. V lost 0 bases to trimming and J lost 5 bases, with 20 bases between them. This CDR3 is built from 17 residues. CDR3 region: CASSQDPRGAGVDEQYF. The CDR3 coding sequence is TGCGCCAGCAGCCAAGATCCACGGGGGGCGGGGGTCGACGAGCAGTACTTC.

The rearrangement links TRBV5-4 to TRBJ1-2; 7 bases align to TRBD1. The CDR3 has 14 residues. Germline V gene data show CDR1 as SGHNT and CDR2 as YYREEE (reference sequence). V gave up 3 bases and J gave up 4 bases; unmatched junction bases: 6. The CDR3 sequence is CASSSGTDLYGYTF. CDR3 in DNA: TGTGCCAGCAGCTCAGGGACAGACCTCTATGGCTACACCTTC.

The V and J genes are TRBV9 and TRBJ2-3; D is undetermined. This CDR3 has 13 amino acids. The V and J ends lost 0 bases and 8 bases respectively, with 10 bases between them. CDR1 is SGDLS and CDR2 is YYNGEE in the germline V gene. CDR3 coding DNA: TGTGCCAGCAGCGTAGTAGCCTCCGGTACGCAGTATTTT. This gives the protein CASSVVASGTQYF.

The V and J genes are TRBV4-1 and TRBJ2-5; D gene ambiguous. CDR1 is MGHRA, CDR2 YSYEKL, per germline. The CDR3 totals 11 residues. The V gene lost 5 bases and the J gene lost 2 bases, with 3 bases spanning the gap. This CDR3 reads CASSSQETQYF. CDR3 DNA: TGCGCCAGCAGCTCACAAGAGACCCAGTACTTC.

The V call is TRBV6-1, the J call TRBJ1-2; D is undetermined. V gave up 2 bases and J gave up 7 bases, with 14 bases separating them. This CDR3 contains 14 residues. Germline V gene data show CDR1 as MNHNS and CDR2 as SASEGT. The CDR3 sequence: CASSELGGSGGYTF. The CDR3 DNA reads as TGTGCCAGCAGTGAACTAGGAGGGAGTGGTGGCTACACCTTC.

The rearrangement links TRBV5-4 to TRBJ1-1, with TRBD1 matching 9 bases. The ends lost 8 bases at V and 1 base at J; junction bases unmatched: 3. CDR1 and CDR2 (germline): SGHNT, YYREEE (reference sequence). CDR3 length: 13 amino acids. The CDR3: CASKGQGNTEAFF. For the CDR3, the DNA is TGTGCCAGTAAGGGACAGGGGAACACTGAAGCTTTCTTT.

CDR3 nucleotide sequence: TGTGCCAGCAGCTTACTAGCGGGGGGGCTCCGCGAGCAGTACTTC. It specifies CASSLLAGGLREQYF. This chain connects TRBV7-2 to TRBJ2-7; 12 positions match TRBD2. CDR1 and CDR2 from the germline V gene are SGHTA and FQGNSA. This CDR3 spans 15 amino acids. With 2 bases clipped from V and 6 bases from J, the junction kept 5 bases outside the gene matches.